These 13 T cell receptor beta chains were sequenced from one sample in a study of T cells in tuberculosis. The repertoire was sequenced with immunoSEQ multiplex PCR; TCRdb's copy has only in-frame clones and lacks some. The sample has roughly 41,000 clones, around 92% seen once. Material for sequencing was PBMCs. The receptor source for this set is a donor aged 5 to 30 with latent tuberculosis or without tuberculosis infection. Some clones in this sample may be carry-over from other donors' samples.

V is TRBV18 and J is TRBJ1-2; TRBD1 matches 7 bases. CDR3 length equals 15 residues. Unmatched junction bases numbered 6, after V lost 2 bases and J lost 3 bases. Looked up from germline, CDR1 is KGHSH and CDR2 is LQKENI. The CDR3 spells CASSPGVGQDYGYTF. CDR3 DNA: TGTGCCAGCTCACCAGGCGTTGGACAGGACTATGGCTACACCTTC.

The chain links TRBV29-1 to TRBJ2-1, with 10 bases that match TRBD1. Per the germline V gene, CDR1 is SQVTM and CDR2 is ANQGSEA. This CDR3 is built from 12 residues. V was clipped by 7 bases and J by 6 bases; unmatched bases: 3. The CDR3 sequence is CSGRTGGNEQFF. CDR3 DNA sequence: TGCAGCGGGCGGACAGGGGGCAATGAGCAGTTCTTC.

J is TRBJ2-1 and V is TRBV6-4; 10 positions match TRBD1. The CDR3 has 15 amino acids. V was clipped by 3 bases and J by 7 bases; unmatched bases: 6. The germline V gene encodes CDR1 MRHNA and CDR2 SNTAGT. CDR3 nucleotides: TGTGCCAGCAGTGAGGGGACAGGGGCCCTTAATGAGCAGTTCTTC. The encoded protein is CASSEGTGALNEQFF.

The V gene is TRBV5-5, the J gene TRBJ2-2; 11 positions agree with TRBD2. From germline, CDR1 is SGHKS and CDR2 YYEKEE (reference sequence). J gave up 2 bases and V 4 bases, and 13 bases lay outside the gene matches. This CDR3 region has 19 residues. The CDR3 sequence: CASSPVSGGALLNTGELFF. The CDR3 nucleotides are TGTGCCAGCAGCCCGGTTAGCGGGGGGGCCTTGTTAAACACCGGGGAGCTGTTTTTT.

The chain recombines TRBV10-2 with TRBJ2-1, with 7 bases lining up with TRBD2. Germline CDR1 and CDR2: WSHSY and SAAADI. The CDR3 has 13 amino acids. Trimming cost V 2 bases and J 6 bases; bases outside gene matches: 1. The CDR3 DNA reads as TGCGCCAGCAGTGAGACTAGCGCCAATGAGCAGTTCTTC. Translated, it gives CASSETSANEQFF.

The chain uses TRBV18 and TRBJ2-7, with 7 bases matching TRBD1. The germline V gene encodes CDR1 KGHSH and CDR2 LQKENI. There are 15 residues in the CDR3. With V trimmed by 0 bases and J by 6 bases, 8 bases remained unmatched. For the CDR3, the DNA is TGTGCCAGCTCACCACCCGGGACAGCACGCGGCGAGCAGTACTTC. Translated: CASSPPGTARGEQYF. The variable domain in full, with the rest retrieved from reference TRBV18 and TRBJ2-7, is NAGVMQNPRHLVRRRGQEARLRCSPMKGHSHVYWYRQLPEEGLKFMVYLQKENIIDESGMPKERFSAEFPKEGPSILRIQQVVRGDSAAYFCASSPPGTARGEQYFGPGTRLTVT.

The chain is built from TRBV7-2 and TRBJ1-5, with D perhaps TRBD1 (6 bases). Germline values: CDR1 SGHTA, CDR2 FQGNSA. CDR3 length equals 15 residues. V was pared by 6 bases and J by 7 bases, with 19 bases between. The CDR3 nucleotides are TGTGCCAGCAGTTCAAACGCGGGGGGCGGGCAGCCCCAGCATTTT. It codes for CASSSNAGGGQPQHF.

For the CDR3, the DNA is TGTGCCAGCAGCGTTAGGACAGGGCAAAACACTGAAGCTTTCTTT. It yields the protein CASSVRTGQNTEAFF. The gene calls are TRBV5-5 and TRBJ1-1, with 8 bases matching TRBD1. The CDR3 covers 15 residues. V dropped 4 bases and J dropped 2; count of bases not matched to a gene: 7. Germline V lookup: CDR1 SGHKS, CDR2 YYEKEE (reference sequence).

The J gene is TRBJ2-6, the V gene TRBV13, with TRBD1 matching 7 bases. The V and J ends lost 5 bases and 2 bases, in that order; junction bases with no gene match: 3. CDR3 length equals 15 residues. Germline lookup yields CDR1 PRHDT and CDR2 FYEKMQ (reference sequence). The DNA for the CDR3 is TGTGCCAGCAGCCAAGACAGGGCTGGGGCCAACGTCCTGACTTTC. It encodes CASSQDRAGANVLTF.

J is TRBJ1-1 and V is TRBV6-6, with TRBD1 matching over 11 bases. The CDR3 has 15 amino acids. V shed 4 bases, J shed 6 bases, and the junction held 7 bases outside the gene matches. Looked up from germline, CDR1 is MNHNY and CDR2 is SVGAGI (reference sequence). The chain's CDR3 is CASSFARTGGAEAFF. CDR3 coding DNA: TGTGCCAGCAGTTTCGCCCGGACAGGGGGCGCTGAAGCTTTCTTT.

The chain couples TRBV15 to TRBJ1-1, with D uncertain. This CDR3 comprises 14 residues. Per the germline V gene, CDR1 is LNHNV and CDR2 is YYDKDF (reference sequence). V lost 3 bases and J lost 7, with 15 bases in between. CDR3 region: CATSSYVRGSEAFF. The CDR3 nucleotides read TGTGCCACCAGCAGCTATGTCCGGGGAAGTGAAGCTTTCTTT.

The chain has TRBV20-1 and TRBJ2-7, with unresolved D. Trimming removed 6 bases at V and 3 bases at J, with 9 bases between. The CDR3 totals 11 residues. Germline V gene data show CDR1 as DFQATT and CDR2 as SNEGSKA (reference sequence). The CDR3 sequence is CSANLLYEQYF. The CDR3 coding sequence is TGCAGTGCAAACCTACTCTACGAGCAGTACTTC.

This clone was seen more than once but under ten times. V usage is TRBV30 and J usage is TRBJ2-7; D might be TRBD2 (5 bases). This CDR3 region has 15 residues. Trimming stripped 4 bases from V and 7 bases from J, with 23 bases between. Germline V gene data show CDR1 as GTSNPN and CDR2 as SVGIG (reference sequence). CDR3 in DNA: TGTGCCTGGACTCCCCGGGATCTCGTAACTGGGGAGCAGTACTTC. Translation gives CAWTPRDLVTGEQYF.